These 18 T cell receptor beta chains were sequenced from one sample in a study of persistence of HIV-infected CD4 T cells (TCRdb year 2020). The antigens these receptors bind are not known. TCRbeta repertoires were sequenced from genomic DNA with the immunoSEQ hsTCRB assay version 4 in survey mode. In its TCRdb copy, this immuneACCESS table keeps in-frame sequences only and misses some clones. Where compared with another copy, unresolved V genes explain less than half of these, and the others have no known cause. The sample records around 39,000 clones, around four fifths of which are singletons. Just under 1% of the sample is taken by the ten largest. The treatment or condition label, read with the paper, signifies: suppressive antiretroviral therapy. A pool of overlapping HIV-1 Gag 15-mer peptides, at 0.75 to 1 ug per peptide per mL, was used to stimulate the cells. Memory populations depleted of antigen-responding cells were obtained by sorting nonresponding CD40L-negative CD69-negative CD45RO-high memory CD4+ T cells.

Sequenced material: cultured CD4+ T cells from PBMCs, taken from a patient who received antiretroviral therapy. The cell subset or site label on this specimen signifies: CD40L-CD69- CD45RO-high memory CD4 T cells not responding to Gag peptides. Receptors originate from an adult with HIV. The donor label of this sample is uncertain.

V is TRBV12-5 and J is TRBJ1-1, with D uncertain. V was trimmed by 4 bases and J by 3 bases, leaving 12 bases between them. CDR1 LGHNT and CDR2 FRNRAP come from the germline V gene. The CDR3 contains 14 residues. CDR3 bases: TGTGCTAGTGGTTCGGCGGCTCGCGACACTGAAGCTTTCTTT. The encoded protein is CASGSAARDTEAFF.

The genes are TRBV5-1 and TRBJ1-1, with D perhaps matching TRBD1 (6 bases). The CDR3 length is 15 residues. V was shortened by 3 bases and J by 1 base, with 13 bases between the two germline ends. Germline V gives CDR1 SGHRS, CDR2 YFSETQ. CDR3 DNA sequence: TGCGCCAGCAGCTCGGCGGGGGCTCGGAACACTGAAGCTTTCTTT. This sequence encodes CASSSAGARNTEAFF.

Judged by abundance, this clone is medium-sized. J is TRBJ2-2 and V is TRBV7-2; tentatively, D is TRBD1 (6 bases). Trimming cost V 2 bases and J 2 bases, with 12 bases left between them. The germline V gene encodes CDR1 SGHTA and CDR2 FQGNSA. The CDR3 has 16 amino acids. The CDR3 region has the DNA TGTGCCAGCAGCTTATTTTCAGGGGCAAACACCGGGGAGCTGTTTTTT. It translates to CASSLFSGANTGELFF.

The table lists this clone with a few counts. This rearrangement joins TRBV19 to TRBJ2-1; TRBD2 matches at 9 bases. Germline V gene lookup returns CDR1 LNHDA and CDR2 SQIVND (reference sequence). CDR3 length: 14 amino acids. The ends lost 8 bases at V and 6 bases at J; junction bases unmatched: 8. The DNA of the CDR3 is TGTGCCAGTCGTTTGCTAGCGGGGCTCAATGAGCAGTTCTTC. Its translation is CASRLLAGLNEQFF.

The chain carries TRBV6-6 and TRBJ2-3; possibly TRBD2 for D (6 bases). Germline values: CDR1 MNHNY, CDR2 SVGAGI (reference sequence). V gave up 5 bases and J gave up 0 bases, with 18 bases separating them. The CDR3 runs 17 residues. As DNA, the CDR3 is TGTGCCAGCAGTCCCCCCCCTACCGGGACTAGCACAGATACGCAGTATTTT. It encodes CASSPPPTGTSTDTQYF.

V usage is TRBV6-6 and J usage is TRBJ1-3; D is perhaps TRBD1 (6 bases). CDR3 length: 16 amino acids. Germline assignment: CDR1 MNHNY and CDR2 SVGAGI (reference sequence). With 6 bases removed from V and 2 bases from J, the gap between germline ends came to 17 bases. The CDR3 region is CASSRDAQGPGNTIYF. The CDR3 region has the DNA TGTGCCAGCAGCCGAGATGCACAGGGTCCTGGAAACACCATATATTTT.

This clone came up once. The CDR3 nucleotides are TGCGCCAGTAAGACTAGCGGGGGTTACAATGAGCAGTTCTTC. Translation gives CASKTSGGYNEQFF. J is TRBJ2-1 and V is TRBV5-1, with 12 bases identical to TRBD2. CDR1 SGHRS and CDR2 YFSETQ come from the germline V gene. With 8 bases clipped from V and 4 bases from J, the junction kept 4 bases outside the gene matches. The CDR3 has 14 amino acids. The whole variable domain, filled in from reference TRBV5-1 and TRBJ2-1, reads KAGVTQTPRYLIKTRGQQVTLSCSPISGHRSVSWYQQTPGQGLQFLFEYFSETQRNKGNFPGRFSGRQFSNSRSEMNVSTLELGDSALYLCASKTSGGYNEQFFGPGTRLTVL.

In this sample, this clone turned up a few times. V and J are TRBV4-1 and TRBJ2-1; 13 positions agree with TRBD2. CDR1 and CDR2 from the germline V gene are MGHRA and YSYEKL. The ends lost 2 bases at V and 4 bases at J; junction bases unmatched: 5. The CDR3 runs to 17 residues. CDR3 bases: TGCGCCAGCAGCCAACCCGGACTAGCGGGGGAATACAATGAGCAGTTCTTC. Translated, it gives CASSQPGLAGEYNEQFF.

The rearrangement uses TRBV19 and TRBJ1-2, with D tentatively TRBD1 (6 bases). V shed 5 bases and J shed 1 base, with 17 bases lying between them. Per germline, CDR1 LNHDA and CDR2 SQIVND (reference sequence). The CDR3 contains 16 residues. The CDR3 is CASSSNRDLFNYGYTF. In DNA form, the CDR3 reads TGTGCCAGTAGTTCGAACAGGGACCTCTTTAACTATGGCTACACCTTC. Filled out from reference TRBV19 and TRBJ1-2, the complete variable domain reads DGGITQSPKYLFRKEGQNVTLSCEQNLNHDAMYWYRQDPGQGLRLIYYSQIVNDFQKGDIAEGYSVSREKKESFPLTVTSAQKNPTAFYLCASSSNRDLFNYGYTFGSGTRLTVV.

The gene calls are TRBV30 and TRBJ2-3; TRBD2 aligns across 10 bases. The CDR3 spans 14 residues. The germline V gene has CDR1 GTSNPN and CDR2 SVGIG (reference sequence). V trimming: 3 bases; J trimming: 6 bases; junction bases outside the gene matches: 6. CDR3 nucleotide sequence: TGTGCCTGGAGCGGTGGTAGCGGGGGGGATACGCAGTATTTT. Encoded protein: CAWSGGSGGDTQYF.

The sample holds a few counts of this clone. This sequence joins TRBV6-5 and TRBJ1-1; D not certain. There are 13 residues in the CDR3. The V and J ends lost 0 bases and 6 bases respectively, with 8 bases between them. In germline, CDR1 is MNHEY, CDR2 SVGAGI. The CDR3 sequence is CASSYSEMAEAFF. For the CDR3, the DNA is TGTGCCAGCAGTTACTCTGAGATGGCTGAAGCTTTCTTT.

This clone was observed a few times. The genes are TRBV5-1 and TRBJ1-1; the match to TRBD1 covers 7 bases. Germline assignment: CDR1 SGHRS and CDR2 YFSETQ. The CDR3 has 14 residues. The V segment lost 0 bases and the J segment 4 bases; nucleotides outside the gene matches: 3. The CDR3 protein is CASSLDRGGTEAFF. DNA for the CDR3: TGCGCCAGCAGCTTGGACAGGGGAGGCACTGAAGCTTTCTTT.

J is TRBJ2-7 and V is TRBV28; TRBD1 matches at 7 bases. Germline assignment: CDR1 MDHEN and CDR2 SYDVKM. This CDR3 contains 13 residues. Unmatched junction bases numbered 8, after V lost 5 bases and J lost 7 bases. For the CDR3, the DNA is TGTGCCAGCAGTACCGGGACAGTCCGGGAGCAGTACGTC. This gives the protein CASSTGTVREQYV.

The CDR3: CASSLTGEWTGELFF. Here the CDR3 DNA reads TGTGCCAGCAGCTTGACAGGGGAATGGACCGGGGAGCTGTTTTTT. V and J are TRBV5-6 and TRBJ2-2, with TRBD1 matching 7 bases. Trimming cost V 1 base and J 5 bases; bases outside gene matches: 5. This CDR3 comprises 15 residues. CDR1 SGHDT and CDR2 YYEEEE come from the germline V gene.

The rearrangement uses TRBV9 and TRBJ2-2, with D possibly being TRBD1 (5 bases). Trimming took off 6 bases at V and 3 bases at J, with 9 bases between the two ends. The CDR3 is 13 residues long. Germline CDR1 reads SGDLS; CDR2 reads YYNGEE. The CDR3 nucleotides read TGTGCCAGCACGATACAGGACACCGGGGAGCTGTTTTTT. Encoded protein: CASTIQDTGELFF.

The CDR3 is CASSFRSGYTGELFF. The CDR3 DNA is TGTGCCAGCAGTTTCCGGAGCGGATACACCGGGGAGCTGTTTTTT. The chain has TRBV28 and TRBJ2-2, with a possible D match to TRBD2 (5 bases). In germline, CDR1 is MDHEN, CDR2 SYDVKM. Trimming cost V 3 bases and J 3 bases, with 11 bases left between them. There are 15 residues in the CDR3.

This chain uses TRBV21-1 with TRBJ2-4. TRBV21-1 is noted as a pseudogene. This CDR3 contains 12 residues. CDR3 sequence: CTRPRLKNIQYF. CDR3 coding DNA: TGTACTCGGCCGCGCTTAAAAAACATTCAGTACTTC.

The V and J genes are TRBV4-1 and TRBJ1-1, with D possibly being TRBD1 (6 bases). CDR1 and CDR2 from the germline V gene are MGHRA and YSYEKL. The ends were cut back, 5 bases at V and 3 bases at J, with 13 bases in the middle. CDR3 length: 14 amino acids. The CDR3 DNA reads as TGCGCCAGCAGCTTCAAGGGGGTGGACACTGAAGCTTTCTTT. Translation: CASSFKGVDTEAFF.